This T cell receptor (beta chain) originates from a study of T cell repertoires in cytomegalovirus infection. Study as a whole: CMV epitopes, recently identified HLA-C-restricted and well-studied HLA-B-restricted, were used. Public TCR beta signatures indicated both CMV infection and matching HLA type.

Study-level results: Across the ex vivo response, the dominant clonotypes were HLA-C-restricted CMV-specific TCR beta clonotypes. People with CMV and the relevant HLA were identified by cumulative public TCR beta family frequency.

Germline V CDR1 and CDR2: MDHEN, SYDVKM. The V gene lost 5 bases and the J gene lost 6 bases, with 14 bases spanning the gap. CDR3 length equals 14 residues. As concerns this clonotype: Its specificity is unknown.

TCRdb re-called the reads with MiXCR, one entry per CDR3 protein. The table records some 120,000 distinct CDR3 sequences, 25% to 35% of them present only once. The rearrangement links TRBV28 to TRBJ2-4, with TRBD1 as a possible D gene (5 bases). Sequencing used CD8+ T cells from cultured PBMCs, obtained from culture after CMV antigen stimulation. This clonotype originated in a human donor in good health (CMV status not recorded). Some clones in this sample may be carry-over from other donors' samples. In DNA, the CDR3 is TGTGCCAGCAGTCCTAGGCAGGGATCAAACATTCAGTACTTC. Translating it yields CASSPRQGSNIQYF.